This T cell receptor (beta chain) was observed in a study of shared clonotypes between healthy human individuals. CDR3 length equals 18 residues. The ends lost 0 bases at V and 3 bases at J; junction bases unmatched: 7. The germline CDR1 and CDR2 sequences are MDHEN and SYDVKM. Genomic DNA from each subset was divided evenly over several immunoSEQ plates. Authors' analysis steps: Junction-only sequences without quality scores were provided by ImmunoSEQ, so filtering was different. Assay: immunoSEQ multiplex PCR; the TCRdb copy retains only in-frame clones and omits some. V, J and clone size were drawn from that table, and D and trimming were deduced from the DNA. The data contain some 1,400,000 clones, more than 95% of them singletons.

Sequenced input: naive CD4+ T cells sorted from blood. Subset in this sample: CD45RA+ positively selected. The TCR originated in a man younger than 40 in good health. The chain carries TRBV28 and TRBJ2-3; 12 nucleotides match TRBD2. In DNA form, the CDR3 reads TGTGCCAGCAGTTTATGGCTAGCGGGAGGGTCTGGGACAGATACGCAGTATTTT. Encoded protein: CASSLWLAGGSGTDTQYF.